The 21 T cell receptor beta chains below were found in one sample sequenced in a study of response to subunit inactivated influenza vaccine. TCRdb itself ran the RT-PCR reads through MiXCR, one entry per CDR3 protein. The data contain approximately 530,000 distinct CDR3 sequences, approximately 7.8% of them singletons. Specimen: PBMCs from blood, collected about 23 months after vaccination. The receptors were gathered from a man between 50 and 69 years old who received an inactivated influenza vaccine.

Only a few counts were recorded for this clonotype. The chain's CDR3 is CASSYSWTGNEQFF. The CDR3, as DNA: TGTGCCAGCAGTTACTCGTGGACGGGGAATGAGCAGTTCTTC. The J gene is TRBJ2-1, the V gene TRBV6-5, with D maybe TRBD2 (5 bases). This CDR3 is built from 14 residues. Germline CDR1 MNHEY, CDR2 SVGAGI. The V end lost 0 bases, the J end lost 7 bases, and 10 bases lay between the germline ends.

This rearrangement joins TRBV6-2 or TRBV6-3 to TRBJ2-5; D is uncertain. The CDR3 contains 15 residues. Germline assignment: CDR1 MNHEY and CDR2 SVGEGT. Trimming pared 5 bases from V and 0 bases from J, leaving 13 bases between. In nucleotides, the CDR3 is TGTGCCAGCAGTCCTAAGACCTGGTACCAAGAGACCCAGTACTTC. As protein: CASSPKTWYQETQYF.

The genes are TRBV7-2 and TRBJ2-1; weak D call: TRBD2 (6 bases). The V end lost 3 bases, the J end lost 3 bases, and 18 bases lay between the germline ends. This CDR3 has 17 residues. CDR1 and CDR2 (germline): SGHTA, FQGNSA. CDR3: CASSLRGSGSVYNEQFF. The CDR3 region has the DNA TGTGCCAGCAGCTTGCGGGGTAGTGGTAGCGTCTACAATGAGCAGTTCTTC.

Ten or more counts support this clonotype. The chain links TRBV9 to TRBJ2-1; TRBD1 might be the D (5 bases). Germline CDR1 reads SGDLS; CDR2 reads YYNGEE. V was shortened by 4 bases and J by 0 bases, with 14 bases between the two germline ends. CDR3 size: 16 residues. The CDR3 region is CASSPPRGYSYNEQFF. The CDR3 DNA follows: TGTGCCAGCAGCCCCCCTAGGGGTTACTCCTACAATGAGCAGTTCTTC.

The J gene is TRBJ1-1, the V gene TRBV6-5, with D uncertain. From germline, CDR1 is MNHEY and CDR2 SVGAGI. The CDR3 length is 16 residues. V lost 1 base, J lost 1 base, and 13 bases lay in between. The CDR3 bases are TGTGCCAGCAGTTACTATTATGGACGGTCGAACACTGAAGCTTTCTTT. It translates to CASSYYYGRSNTEAFF.

This clonotype was counted ten times or more. Sequence at one end of the junction differs from germline and may be a read error. The chain combines TRBV5-1 with TRBJ2-2; D uncertain. In germline, CDR1 is SGHRS, CDR2 YFSETQ. This CDR3 comprises 11 residues. CDR3 nucleotides: TGTGCCAGCAGTTTCACCGGGGAGCTGTTTTTT. Translating it yields CASSFTGELFF. The whole variable domain, remainder taken from reference TRBV5-1 and TRBJ2-2, is KAGVTQTPRYLIKTRGQQVTLSCSPISGHRSVSWYQQTPGQGLQFLFEYFSETQRNKGNFPGRFSGRQFSNSRSEMNVSTLELGDSALYLCASSFTGELFFGEGSRLTVL.

This clonotype turned up a few times. This rearrangement joins TRBV6-5 to TRBJ2-4, with 16 bases lining up with TRBD2. The V and J ends lost 4 bases and 3 bases, in that order; junction bases with no gene match: 9. There are 19 residues in the CDR3. Germline V CDR1 and CDR2: MNHEY, SVGAGI. The CDR3 loop is CASSSLGLAGGQDKNIQYF. The CDR3, as DNA: TGTGCCAGCAGTTCCTTGGGACTAGCGGGGGGGCAGGACAAAAACATTCAGTACTTC.

This clonotype was seen more than once but under ten times. The chain carries TRBV24-1 and TRBJ2-1; D may be TRBD2 (5 bases). Trimming took 4 bases from V and 4 from J, leaving 13 bases between them. The germline gives CDR1 KGHDR, CDR2 SFDVKD. The CDR3 is 15 residues long. DNA for the CDR3: TGTGCCACCAGTGACCCGGGATCGGGTTACAATGAGCAGTTCTTC. This translates into CATSDPGSGYNEQFF.

This clonotype was detected ten times or more. The V and J genes are TRBV15 and TRBJ2-3; 12 bases align to TRBD2. The V segment lost 0 bases and the J segment 0 bases; nucleotides outside the gene matches: 7. Germline CDR1 LNHNV, CDR2 YYDKDF (reference sequence). The CDR3 contains 19 residues. CDR3: CATSRDRLAGGTSTDTQYF. The CDR3 coding sequence is TGTGCCACCAGCAGAGATCGGCTAGCGGGGGGGACTAGCACAGATACGCAGTATTTT.

J is TRBJ2-1 and V is TRBV5-1, with TRBD1 matching over 7 bases. This CDR3 has 13 amino acids. CDR1 and CDR2 (germline): SGHRS, YFSETQ. With V trimmed by 5 bases and J by 8 bases, 7 bases remained unmatched. The CDR3 spells CASRLGGHHEQFF. Written as DNA, the CDR3 is TGCGCCAGCAGGTTAGGGGGCCATCATGAGCAGTTCTTC.

This clonotype was found a few times. The chain recombines TRBV27 with TRBJ2-1, with TRBD2 matching over 8 bases. This CDR3 contains 16 residues. The junction had 9 bases not matched to a gene; V was cut back by 5 bases and J by 3 bases. The germline gives CDR1 MNHEY, CDR2 SMNVEV (reference sequence). The CDR3 loop is CASSHGRGLGYNEQFF. In nucleotides, the CDR3 is TGTGCCAGCAGTCATGGACGGGGACTAGGCTACAATGAGCAGTTCTTC.

This clonotype was picked up many times. The chain recombines TRBV29-1 with TRBJ2-5; unclear D gene. CDR1 is SQVTM, CDR2 ANQGSEA, per germline. The CDR3 covers 12 residues. V was clipped by 7 bases and J by 5 bases, with 14 bases between them. CDR3 nucleotide sequence: TGCAGCGCTAACCTCATCGGGGAGACCCAGTACTTC. Translation gives CSANLIGETQYF.

The table lists this clonotype with a few counts. The rearrangement links TRBV3-1 to TRBJ2-7; the D call may be TRBD1 or TRBD2 (6 bases each). This CDR3 has 14 amino acids. CDR1 LGHDT and CDR2 YNNKEL come from the germline V gene (reference sequence). Deletions cut 3 bases from V and 2 bases from J, with 11 bases between. CDR3 loop: CASSQGGQAYEQYF. The CDR3, as DNA: TGTGCCAGCAGCCAGGGGGGACAAGCCTACGAGCAGTACTTC.

This clonotype was seen ten or more times. The V call is TRBV20-1, the J call TRBJ2-2, with unresolved D. The CDR3 length is 13 residues. Germline V gene lookup returns CDR1 DFQATT and CDR2 SNEGSKA (reference sequence). Trimming left V 6 bases short and J 4 bases short, with 12 bases between. This CDR3 is CSAPPSPTGELFF. DNA of the CDR3: TGCAGTGCCCCCCCATCCCCCACCGGGGAGCTGTTTTTT.

The chain joins TRBV6-2 or TRBV6-3 to TRBJ2-1, with a possible D match to TRBD2 (5 bases). Trimming shortened V by 7 bases and J by 4 bases, and 11 bases separated the two germline ends. Germline V CDR1 and CDR2: MNHEY, SVGEGT. There are 13 residues in the CDR3. CDR3 amino acids: CASTLPGYNEQFF. In nucleotides, the CDR3 is TGTGCCAGCACCCTGCCGGGGTACAATGAGCAGTTCTTC.

This clonotype was seen a handful of times. The rearrangement uses TRBV15 and TRBJ2-4; the D gene is possibly TRBD2 (5 bases). CDR3 length: 16 residues. CDR1 is LNHNV and CDR2 is YYDKDF in the germline V gene (reference sequence). V dropped 4 bases and J dropped 0 bases, with 13 bases sitting between them. CDR3: CATSTGLELAKNIQYF. In DNA, the CDR3 is TGTGCCACCAGCACCGGACTGGAACTAGCCAAAAACATTCAGTACTTC.

The V gene is TRBV24-1, the J gene TRBJ1-2, with D uncertain. V lost 1 base and J 0 bases, leaving 5 bases between the germline ends. The CDR3 is 14 residues long. Germline CDR1 is KGHDR and CDR2 is SFDVKD. CDR3 in amino acids: CATSDFRANYGYTF. The DNA of the CDR3 is TGTGCCACCAGTGATTTCCGTGCTAACTATGGCTACACCTTC.

This clonotype was counted at least ten times. The genes are TRBV5-1 and TRBJ1-6, with D possibly being TRBD1 (5 bases). Germline lookup yields CDR1 SGHRS and CDR2 YFSETQ. The CDR3 is 18 amino acids. The V gene lost 2 bases and the J gene lost 7 bases, with 22 bases spanning the gap. CDR3 nucleotide sequence: TGCGCCAGCAGCTTTTTGCCAGGGACGGTTCGGGTGAATTCACCCCTCCACTTT. As protein: CASSFLPGTVRVNSPLHF.

This clonotype was detected only a few times. The chain joins TRBV5-1 to TRBJ2-3; D unclear. Between the trimmed V and J ends, which lost 0 bases and 4 bases, there was a span of 12 bases. The CDR3 extends over 15 amino acids. CDR1 is SGHRS and CDR2 is YFSETQ in the germline V gene. CDR3 DNA sequence: TGCGCCAGCAGCTTGGTGGGCCAGAGCGCAGATACGCAGTATTTT. This translates into CASSLVGQSADTQYF.

This clonotype was found a few times. The V and J genes are TRBV11-3 and TRBJ2-3, with 9 bases fitting TRBD2. The V and J ends lost 0 bases and 5 bases, in that order; junction bases with no gene match: 3. Germline V lookup: CDR1 SGHNT, CDR2 YENEEA. The CDR3 covers 15 residues. This CDR3 is CASSLEAGGGDTQYF. DNA for the CDR3: TGTGCCAGCAGCTTAGAAGCGGGAGGTGGAGATACGCAGTATTTT.

The V call is TRBV4-2, the J call TRBJ2-3, with 12 bases matching TRBD2. J gave up 7 bases and V 4 bases, and 15 bases lay outside the gene matches. This CDR3 region has 18 residues. Germline V gives CDR1 LGHNA, CDR2 YNFKEQ. The CDR3 here is CASSPIPKLAGGLNTQYF. The CDR3 DNA reads as TGTGCCAGCAGCCCGATACCAAAGCTAGCGGGGGGGCTGAATACGCAGTATTTT.